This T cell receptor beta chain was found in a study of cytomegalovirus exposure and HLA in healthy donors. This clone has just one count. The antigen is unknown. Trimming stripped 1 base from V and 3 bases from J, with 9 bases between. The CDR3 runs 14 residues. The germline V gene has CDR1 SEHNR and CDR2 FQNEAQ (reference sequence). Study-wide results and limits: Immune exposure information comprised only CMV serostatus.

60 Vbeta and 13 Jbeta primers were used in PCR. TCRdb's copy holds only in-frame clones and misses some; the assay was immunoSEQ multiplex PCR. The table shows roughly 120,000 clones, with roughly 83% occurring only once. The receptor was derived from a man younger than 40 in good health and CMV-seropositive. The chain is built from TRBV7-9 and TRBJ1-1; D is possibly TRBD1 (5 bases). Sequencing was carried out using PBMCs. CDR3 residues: CASSLGPGDTEAFF. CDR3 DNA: TGTGCCAGCAGCTTAGGGCCGGGGGACACTGAAGCTTTCTTT.